A single sample is the source of the 17 T cell receptor beta chains below, sequenced in a study of blood T cells in healthy people across ages. The authors ran a second PCR of about 6 to 11 cycles using a sample-barcoded 5' primer and a J-beta primer mix. One entry per CDR3 protein results from TCRdb running MiXCR on the 5' RACE reads. There are about 1.7 million distinct CDR3 sequences in the sample; 28% occur only once, and 7.7% lies in the top ten. The sequencing input was blood. These receptors came from a woman aged 30 to 39 in good health.

This clonotype was seen a few times. This rearrangement joins TRBV7-2 to TRBJ2-2; maybe TRBD2 (6 bases). Germline CDR1 is SGHTA and CDR2 is FQGNSA. The CDR3 totals 16 residues. The V and J ends lost 8 bases and 6 bases respectively, with 22 bases between them. CDR3 residues: CASGPWETRLPGELFF. The CDR3 DNA reads TGTGCCAGCGGACCGTGGGAGACTAGGCTTCCCGGGGAGCTGTTTTTT.

V is TRBV20-1 and J is TRBJ2-7; possibly TRBD1 or TRBD2 for D (5 bases each). This CDR3 has 15 amino acids. Trimming shortened V by 4 bases and J by 6 bases, and 22 bases separated the two germline ends. Germline assignment: CDR1 DFQATT and CDR2 SNEGSKA (reference sequence). CDR3 protein: CSAKTGGGPHAEQYV. The CDR3 nucleotides are TGCAGTGCTAAAACGGGTGGGGGACCCCATGCCGAGCAGTACGTC.

This clonotype has more than one count but fewer than ten. CDR3 protein: CSAGKGQTTYETQYF. Written as DNA, the CDR3 is TGCAGTGCGGGGAAGGGACAGACCACGTACGAGACCCAGTACTTC. J is TRBJ2-5 and V is TRBV20-1, with TRBD1 matching 7 bases. The CDR3 runs to 15 residues. The ends lost 6 bases at V and 5 bases at J; junction bases unmatched: 15. Germline CDR1 and CDR2: DFQATT and SNEGSKA (reference sequence).

This clonotype was observed a handful of times. The chain links TRBV12-3 or TRBV12-4 to TRBJ1-1; D is possibly TRBD1 (5 bases). V lost 1 base to trimming and J lost 5 bases, with 8 bases between them. The CDR3 has 13 amino acids. The chain's CDR3 is CASSLGGKTEAFF. The CDR3, as DNA: TGTGCCAGCAGTTTAGGGGGGAAAACTGAAGCTTTCTTT.

CDR3 coding DNA: TGTGCCAGCTCACCACCTAGTGTTTCAGAGACCCAGTACTTC. It yields the protein CASSPPSVSETQYF. The chain combines TRBV18 with TRBJ2-7, with unresolved D. The DNA end is a closer match to TRBJ2-5, so the J assignment may be wrong. The CDR3 runs 14 residues. The V gene's germline CDR1 is KGHSH and CDR2 LQKENI.

The rearrangement joins TRBV5-1 to TRBJ2-7, with 10 bases aligning to TRBD1. Looked up from germline, CDR1 is SGHRS and CDR2 is YFSETQ. V shed 2 bases, J shed 5 bases, and the junction held 16 bases outside the gene matches. The CDR3 extends over 18 amino acids. The CDR3 protein is CASSLMETGGAVGHEQYF. Here the CDR3 DNA reads TGCGCCAGCAGCTTAATGGAGACAGGGGGCGCGGTAGGCCACGAGCAGTACTTC. The entire variable domain, with the rest obtained from reference TRBV5-1 and TRBJ2-7, is as follows: KAGVTQTPRYLIKTRGQQVTLSCSPISGHRSVSWYQQTPGQGLQFLFEYFSETQRNKGNFPGRFSGRQFSNSRSEMNVSTLELGDSALYLCASSLMETGGAVGHEQYFGPGTRLTVT.

This clonotype was seen a few times. V usage is TRBV2 and J usage is TRBJ1-1, with D tentatively TRBD1 (5 bases). V was cut by 8 bases and J by 3 bases, with 16 bases left in between. This CDR3 has 14 residues. CDR1 is SNHLY and CDR2 is FYNNEI in the germline V gene. Written as DNA, the CDR3 is TGTGCCAGCCATGGGGGATCGGGCTACACTGAAGCTTTCTTT. This encodes CASHGGSGYTEAFF.

V gene TRBV6-5 combines with J gene TRBJ1-2; D may be TRBD1 (6 bases). There are 13 residues in the CDR3. V was clipped by 6 bases and J by 8 bases, with 16 bases between them. The germline CDR1 and CDR2 sequences are MNHEY and SVGAGI. In DNA, the CDR3 is TGTGCCAGCAGCCGCCAGGGGACTTTAGGCTACACCTTC. Translating it yields CASSRQGTLGYTF.

In this sample, this clonotype turned up many times. This chain uses TRBV29-1 with TRBJ2-5; TRBD1 matches at 7 bases. The CDR3 contains 12 residues. After removal of 7 bases from V and 3 bases from J, the junction contained 5 bases not matched to a gene. Germline CDR1 reads SQVTM; CDR2 reads ANQGSEA. The CDR3 nucleotides are TGCAGCGGAGCCGGGACAGAAGAGACCCAGTACTTC. Protein: CSGAGTEETQYF.

J is TRBJ2-4 and V is TRBV25-1; possibly TRBD1 or TRBD2 for D (6 bases each). The germline gives CDR1 MGHDK, CDR2 SYGVNS. Deletions cut 3 bases from V and 13 bases from J, with 16 bases between. The CDR3 extends over 13 amino acids. The CDR3: CASSEAGEEEQYF. CDR3 coding DNA: TGTGCCAGCAGTGAGGCAGGGGAGGAGGAGCAGTACTTC.

This chain links TRBV20-1 with TRBJ2-2; weak D call: TRBD2 (5 bases). The V gene's germline CDR1 is DFQATT and CDR2 SNEGSKA (reference sequence). V lost 7 bases and J 4 bases, leaving 13 bases between the germline ends. CDR3 size: 13 residues. DNA for the CDR3: TGCAGTGTAACTGGACGGGGCACCGGGGAGCTGTTTTTT. It specifies CSVTGRGTGELFF.

This clonotype was seen more than once but under ten times. The genes are TRBV24-1 and TRBJ2-2; D tentatively fits TRBD1 or TRBD2 (5 bases each). With 10 bases removed from V and 0 bases from J, the gap between germline ends came to 17 bases. The V gene's germline CDR1 is KGHDR and CDR2 SFDVKD. The CDR3 runs 16 residues. Written as DNA, the CDR3 is TGTGCCACTGGGGACCTTGAAACGGCGAACACCGGGGAGCTGTTTTTT. It codes for CATGDLETANTGELFF.

This clonotype was counted a few times. V is TRBV6-2 or TRBV6-3 and J is TRBJ2-7, with D maybe TRBD1 (5 bases). Germline-derived CDR1 and CDR2 are MNHEY and SVGEGT. The ends were cut back, 6 bases at V and 0 bases at J, with 21 bases in the middle. CDR3 length equals 17 residues. The DNA for the CDR3 is TGTGCCAGCAGCAACGATCGGACACCCAGGAGCTCCTACGAGCAGTACTTC. Protein product: CASSNDRTPRSSYEQYF.

This clonotype has more than one count but fewer than ten. V usage is TRBV7-2 and J usage is TRBJ2-1; 15 bases are shared with TRBD2. CDR1 is SGHTA, CDR2 FQGNSA, per germline. CDR3 length: 18 residues. J gave up 4 bases and V 4 bases, and 8 bases lay outside the gene matches. CDR3 nucleotide sequence: TGTGCCAGCAGCTCGGCAGGACTAGCGGGAGGGGGTTACAATGAGCAGTTCTTC. Encoded protein: CASSSAGLAGGGYNEQFF.

The table lists this clonotype with many counts. This sequence joins TRBV7-2 and TRBJ2-1; D is perhaps TRBD2 (6 bases). The CDR3 is 15 residues long. The ends were cut back, 4 bases at V and 2 bases at J, with 12 bases in the middle. Germline CDR1 is SGHTA and CDR2 is FQGNSA. In DNA, the CDR3 is TGTGCCAGCAGCTCGCGGGGAGGCGCCTACAATGAGCAGTTCTTC. It is translated as CASSSRGGAYNEQFF.

This clonotype has only a few counts. V is TRBV20-1 and J is TRBJ2-3; 10 positions agree with TRBD2. Germline loops: CDR1 DFQATT, CDR2 SNEGSKA (reference sequence). V trimming: 6 bases; J trimming: 3 bases; junction bases outside the gene matches: 12. CDR3 length equals 16 residues. The CDR3 DNA reads as TGCAGTGCCACACCCAGCGGGAGGGCCATAACAGATACGCAGTATTTT. Translated: CSATPSGRAITDTQYF.

The chain links TRBV6-2 or TRBV6-3 to TRBJ2-1; the match to TRBD2 covers 11 bases. The CDR3 has 17 residues. After removal of 4 bases from V and 3 bases from J, the junction contained 8 bases not matched to a gene. Looked up from germline, CDR1 is MNHEY and CDR2 is SVGEGT. The CDR3 sequence: CASSSGLAGDLYNEQFF. The CDR3 DNA is TGTGCCAGCAGTTCCGGACTAGCGGGCGATCTCTACAATGAGCAGTTCTTC.